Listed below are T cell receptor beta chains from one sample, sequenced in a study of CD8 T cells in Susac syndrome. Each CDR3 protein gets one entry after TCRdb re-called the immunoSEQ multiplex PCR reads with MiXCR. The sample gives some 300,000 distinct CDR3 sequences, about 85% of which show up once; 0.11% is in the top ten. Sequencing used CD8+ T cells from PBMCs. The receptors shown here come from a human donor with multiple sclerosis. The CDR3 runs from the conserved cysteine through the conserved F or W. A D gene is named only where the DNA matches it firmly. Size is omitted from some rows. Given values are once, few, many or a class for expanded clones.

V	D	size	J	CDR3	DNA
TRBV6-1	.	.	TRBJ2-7	CASSEWGSPGYEQYF	TGTGCCAGCAGTGAATGGGGATCCCCCGGATACGAGCAGTACTTC
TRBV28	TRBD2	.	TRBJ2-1	CASSFRMIAGVVMKGDEQFF	TGTGCCAGCAGTTTTAGGATGATAGCGGGAGTCGTAATGAAGGGCGATGAGCAGTTCTTC
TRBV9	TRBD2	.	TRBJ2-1	CASSEQTGASTSGESYNEQFF	TGTGCCAGCAGCGAACAAACAGGGGCCTCGACTAGCGGAGAATCCTACAATGAGCAGTTCTTC
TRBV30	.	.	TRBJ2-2	CAWMEQGRSTGELFF	TGTGCCTGGATGGAACAGGGTCGTAGCACCGGGGAGCTGTTTTTT
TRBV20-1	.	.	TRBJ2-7	CSARDPGGRPREQYF	TGCAGTGCTAGAGATCCCGGGGGACGGCCCCGCGAGCAGTACTTC
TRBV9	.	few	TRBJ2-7	CASSGTGTSIYEQYF	TGTGCCAGCAGCGGGACCGGGACTTCGATATACGAGCAGTACTTC
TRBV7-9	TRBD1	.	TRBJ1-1	CASSLTGTGGRYTEAFF	TGTGCCAGCAGCTTAACCGGGACAGGGGGCCGCTACACTGAAGCTTTCTTT
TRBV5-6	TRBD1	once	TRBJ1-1	CASSGDRDGFTEAFF	TGTGCCAGCAGCGGAGACAGGGACGGCTTCACTGAAGCTTTCTTT
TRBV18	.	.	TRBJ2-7	CASSPLLRPYEQYF	TGTGCCAGCTCACCATTGCTGAGACCCTACGAGCAGTACTTC
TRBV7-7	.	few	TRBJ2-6	CASSSGVSGANVLTF	TGTGCTAGCAGCTCGGGGGTCTCTGGGGCCAACGTCCTGACTTTC
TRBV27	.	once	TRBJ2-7	CASSLLQTSEQYF	TGTGCCAGCAGTTTATTGCAGACCTCCGAGCAGTACTTC
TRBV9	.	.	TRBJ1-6	CASSVDFGENSPLHF	TGTGCCAGCAGCGTAGATTTCGGCGAGAATTCACCCCTCCACTTT
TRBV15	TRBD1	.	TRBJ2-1	CATSRAEDRSVVF	TGTGCCACCAGCAGAGCGGAGGACAGGAGTGTGGTCTTC
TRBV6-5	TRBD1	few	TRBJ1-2	CASSYVGQTVTYTF	TGTGCCAGCAGTTACGTGGGACAGACTGTCACCTACACCTTC
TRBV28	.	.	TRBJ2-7	CASSLLTGAYEQYF	TGTGCCAGCAGCCTTCTAACCGGGGCCTACGAGCAGTACTTC
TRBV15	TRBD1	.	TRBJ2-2	CATSSHAQGVENTGELFF	TGTGCCACCAGCAGCCACGCTCAGGGGGTGGAAAACACCGGGGAGCTGTTTTTT
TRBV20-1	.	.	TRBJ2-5	CSAREAPGQYQETQYF	TGCAGTGCTAGAGAAGCTCCGGGCCAGTACCAAGAGACCCAGTACTTC
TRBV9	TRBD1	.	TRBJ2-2	CASSATGAGELFF	TGTGCCAGCAGCGCAACAGGGGCCGGGGAGCTGTTTTTT
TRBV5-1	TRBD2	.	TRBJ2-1	CASFPSGSSYNEQFF	TGCGCCAGTTTCCCTAGCGGGAGTTCCTACAATGAGCAGTTCTTC
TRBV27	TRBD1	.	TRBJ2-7	CASGRQGIGNEQYF	TGTGCCAGCGGACGACAGGGGATCGGTAACGAGCAGTACTTC